Following are 17 T cell receptor beta chains from one sample sequenced in a study of T cells in Graves' hyperthyroidism and ophthalmopathy (dated by TCRdb to the late 2010s). Receptor libraries were prepared by multiplex PCR. Sequencing used an Illumina HiSeq 2000. Amplification of TCR beta CDR3 regions was carried out from RNA transcripts. For the first round of RT-PCR on the TCR CDR3, the HTBI primer set was used together with the Qiagen OneStep RT-PCR kit. Starting from the raw public reads, TCRdb applied fastp trimming at Q25, assembled clones with MiXCR and retained in-frame beta chains. Each entry merges the rows of one CDR3 protein and shows their most common DNA and genes. A total of about 360,000 distinct CDR3 sequences appear in this sample, 13% of them only once. Clones ranked in the top ten supply around 21% of the sample. The sequencing sample was made of blood. These receptors originate from a man younger than 40 with Graves' hyperthyroidism that later progressed to Graves' ophthalmopathy.

This clonotype has just a few counts. This chain joins TRBV7-9 and TRBJ1-6; no firm D call. This CDR3 is 13 amino acids long. Germline V CDR1 and CDR2: SEHNR, FQNEAQ (reference sequence). The ends were cut back, 4 bases at V and 6 bases at J, with 7 bases in the middle. DNA of the CDR3: TGTGCCAGCAGCTCCGCGGGTAATTCACCCCTCCACTTT. This gives the protein CASSSAGNSPLHF.

The chain uses TRBV12-5 and TRBJ1-5, with D possibly matching TRBD1 (6 bases). The V end lost 0 bases, the J end lost 2 bases, and 17 bases lay between the germline ends. Germline V gene data show CDR1 as LGHNT and CDR2 as FRNRAP. There are 18 residues in the CDR3. CDR3 region: CASGLVLGGGGGNQPQHF. DNA for the CDR3: TGTGCTAGTGGTTTGGTTTTAGGGGGGGGGGGCGGCAATCAGCCCCAGCATTTT.

This clonotype was seen many times. The gene calls are TRBV6-1 and TRBJ2-1, with D maybe TRBD1 (6 bases). The V gene lost 2 bases and the J gene lost 7 bases, with 15 bases spanning the gap. CDR1 is MNHNS and CDR2 is SASEGT in the germline V gene. The CDR3 covers 15 residues. The CDR3 is CASSEQGISSNEQFF. Here the CDR3 DNA reads TGTGCCAGCAGTGAACAGGGGATTTCTAGTAATGAGCAGTTCTTC.

The V call is TRBV10-3, the J call TRBJ1-1; D is possibly TRBD1 (5 bases). V lost 6 bases and J 4 bases, leaving 15 bases between the germline ends. Germline V lookup: CDR1 ENHRY, CDR2 SYGVKD. This CDR3 is built from 14 residues. CDR3 nucleotide sequence: TGTGCCATCAGCGCGGGGCCAGATCTCACTGAAGCTTTCTTT. Protein product: CAISAGPDLTEAFF.

This clonotype showed up just a few times. V and J are TRBV3-1 and TRBJ2-5; TRBD1 or TRBD2 may be the D gene (5 bases each). V was cut by 0 bases and J by 4 bases, with 15 bases left in between. This CDR3 region has 16 residues. CDR1 is LGHDT, CDR2 YNNKEL, per germline (reference sequence). CDR3 sequence: CASSQDRGAATETQYF. The CDR3 DNA follows: TGTGCCAGCAGCCAAGATCGAGGGGCGGCAACAGAGACCCAGTACTTC.

This clonotype has a handful of counts. The V call is TRBV5-1, the J call TRBJ2-1; TRBD2 aligns across 9 bases. This CDR3 is 18 amino acids long. The V gene's germline CDR1 is SGHRS and CDR2 YFSETQ. J lost 5 bases, V lost 3 bases, and 15 bases had no gene match. The DNA for the CDR3 is TGCGCCAGCAGCTGGAGCCTGCTAGCGGGGACAACAAACAATGAGCAGTTCTTC. It yields the protein CASSWSLLAGTTNNEQFF.

This rearrangement joins TRBV20-1 to TRBJ2-7; 13 bases are a match to TRBD2. The CDR3 extends over 15 amino acids. After removal of 4 bases from V and 0 bases from J, the junction contained 3 bases not matched to a gene. Germline V gene lookup returns CDR1 DFQATT and CDR2 SNEGSKA (reference sequence). In DNA, the CDR3 is TGCAGTGCTATCGGACTAGCGGGGGCCTCCTACGAGCAGTACTTC. Encoded protein: CSAIGLAGASYEQYF.

Here the CDR3 reads CASSSDREWYNEQFF. The DNA of the CDR3 is TGTGCCAGCAGCTCGGACAGGGAATGGTACAATGAGCAGTTCTTC. The gene calls are TRBV6-2 or TRBV6-3 and TRBJ2-1, with 8 bases that match TRBD1. This CDR3 comprises 15 residues. The germline V gene encodes CDR1 MNHEY and CDR2 SVGEGT. With 6 bases clipped from V and 4 bases from J, the junction kept 8 bases outside the gene matches.

This clonotype was found many times. The V call is TRBV12-3 or TRBV12-4, the J call TRBJ2-5; TRBD1 agrees at 7 bases. This CDR3 spans 14 amino acids. Trimming cost V 4 bases and J 3 bases; bases outside gene matches: 5. The CDR3 DNA sequence: TGTGCCAGCAGTTCCCGCAGGGGGAAAGAGACCCAGTACTTC. It specifies CASSSRRGKETQYF.

This clonotype was detected ten times or more. The chain uses TRBV9 and TRBJ1-1; D possibly corresponds to TRBD1 (5 bases). The germline gives CDR1 SGDLS, CDR2 YYNGEE. The CDR3 totals 12 residues. Trimming shortened V by 0 bases and J by 8 bases, and 8 bases separated the two germline ends. The CDR3 loop reads CASSVEGAEAFF. In DNA form, the CDR3 reads TGTGCCAGCAGCGTAGAAGGGGCCGAAGCTTTCTTT.

The chain joins TRBV7-2 to TRBJ2-7; 8 bases match TRBD1. Germline CDR1 SGHTA, CDR2 FQGNSA. This CDR3 has 15 amino acids. V shed 2 bases, J shed 3 bases, and the junction held 6 bases outside the gene matches. The CDR3 sequence is CASSLHPGGNYEQYF. The CDR3, as DNA: TGTGCCAGCAGCTTACACCCAGGGGGCAACTACGAGCAGTACTTC.

J is TRBJ2-1 and V is TRBV7-6; TRBD2 matches at 8 bases. Germline V gene data show CDR1 as SGHVS and CDR2 as FNYEAQ. V lost 1 base, J lost 4 bases, and 9 bases stayed unmatched. The CDR3 runs 17 residues. In DNA form, the CDR3 reads TGTGCCAGCAGCTTAGGGAACGGAGCGGGGGCTTACAATGAGCAGTTCTTC. Amino acid sequence: CASSLGNGAGAYNEQFF.

In this sample, this clonotype turned up many times. The chain employs TRBV9 and TRBJ1-5, with D uncertain. Trimming removed 2 bases from V and 4 bases from J, with 7 bases in between. From germline, CDR1 is SGDLS and CDR2 YYNGEE. This CDR3 spans 13 amino acids. Here the CDR3 DNA reads TGTGCCAGCAGCGTCGGGTCAAATCAGCCCCAGCATTTT. This sequence encodes CASSVGSNQPQHF.

This clonotype was recorded only once. A read error may be the cause here, since a much bigger clone is one base away. The chain employs TRBV12-3 or TRBV12-4 and TRBJ1-1; 7 bases are shared with TRBD1. CDR3 length: 16 residues. CDR3 sequence (DNA): TGTGCCGGCAGTCGACAGGGTGGGACTTTGAACACTGAAGCTTTCTTT. Translation: CAGSRQGGTLNTEAFF.

Remarks on this clonotype: One end of the junction is discordant with germline, which a read error may explain. The V call is TRBV27, the J call TRBJ1-1; 7 nucleotides agree with TRBD1. The germline gives CDR1 MNHEY, CDR2 SMNVEV (reference sequence). The CDR3 has 14 amino acids. The CDR3 loop reads CAGSLGAGGTEAFF. The DNA of the CDR3 is TGTGCCGGCAGTTTAGGGGCAGGGGGGACTGAAGCTTTCTTT.

This clonotype was recorded at least ten times. This chain uses TRBV7-9 with TRBJ2-1; tentatively, D is TRBD1 (6 bases). Germline lookup yields CDR1 SEHNR and CDR2 FQNEAQ (reference sequence). Trimming removed 5 bases at V and 4 bases at J, with 15 bases between. The CDR3 is 15 amino acids. CDR3 loop: CASSNTWTDYNEQFF. CDR3 nucleotides: TGTGCCAGCAGCAATACCTGGACAGATTACAATGAGCAGTTCTTC.

This clonotype appeared many times. The chain recombines TRBV6-2 or TRBV6-3 with TRBJ1-6; 10 bases line up with TRBD1. This CDR3 is built from 15 residues. V gave up 5 bases and J gave up 10 bases; unmatched junction bases: 8. Germline values: CDR1 MNHEY, CDR2 SVGEGT. CDR3 DNA sequence: TGTGCCAGCAGTGCAGAGGGACAGGGGTCGTCACCCCTCCACTTT. Its protein is CASSAEGQGSSPLHF.